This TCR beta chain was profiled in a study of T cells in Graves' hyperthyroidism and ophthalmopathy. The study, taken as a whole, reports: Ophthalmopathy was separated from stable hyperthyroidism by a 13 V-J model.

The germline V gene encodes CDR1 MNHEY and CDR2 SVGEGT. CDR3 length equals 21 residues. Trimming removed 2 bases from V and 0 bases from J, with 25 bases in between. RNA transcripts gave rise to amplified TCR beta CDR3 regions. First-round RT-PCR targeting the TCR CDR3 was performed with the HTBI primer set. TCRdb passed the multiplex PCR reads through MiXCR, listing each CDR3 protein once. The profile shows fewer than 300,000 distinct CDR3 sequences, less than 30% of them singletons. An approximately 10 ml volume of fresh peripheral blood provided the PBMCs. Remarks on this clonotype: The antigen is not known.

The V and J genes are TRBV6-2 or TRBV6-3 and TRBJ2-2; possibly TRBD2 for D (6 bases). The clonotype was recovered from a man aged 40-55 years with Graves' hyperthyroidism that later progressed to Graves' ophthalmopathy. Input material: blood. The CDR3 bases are TGTGCCAGCAGTTACCTGCCAGGTGGAGGGCTTAGCTCCTCGAACACCGGGGAGCTGTTTTTT. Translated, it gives CASSYLPGGGLSSSNTGELFF.